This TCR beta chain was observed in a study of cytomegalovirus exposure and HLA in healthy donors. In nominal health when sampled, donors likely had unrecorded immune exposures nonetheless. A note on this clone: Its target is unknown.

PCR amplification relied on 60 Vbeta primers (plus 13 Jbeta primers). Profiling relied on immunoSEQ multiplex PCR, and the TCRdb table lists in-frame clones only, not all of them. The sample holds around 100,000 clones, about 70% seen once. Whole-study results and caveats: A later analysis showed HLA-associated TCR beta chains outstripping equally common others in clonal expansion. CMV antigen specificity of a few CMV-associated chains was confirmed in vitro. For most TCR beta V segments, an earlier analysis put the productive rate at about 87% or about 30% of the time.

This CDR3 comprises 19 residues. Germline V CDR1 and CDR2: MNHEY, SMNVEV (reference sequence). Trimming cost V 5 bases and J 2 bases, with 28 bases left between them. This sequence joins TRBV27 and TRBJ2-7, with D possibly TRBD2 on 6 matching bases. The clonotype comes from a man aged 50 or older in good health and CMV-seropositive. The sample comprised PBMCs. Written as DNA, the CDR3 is TGTGCCAGCAGTCCCACTGCGGGACGGGGAAGGGGACTTACCTACGAGCAGTACTTC. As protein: CASSPTAGRGRGLTYEQYF.